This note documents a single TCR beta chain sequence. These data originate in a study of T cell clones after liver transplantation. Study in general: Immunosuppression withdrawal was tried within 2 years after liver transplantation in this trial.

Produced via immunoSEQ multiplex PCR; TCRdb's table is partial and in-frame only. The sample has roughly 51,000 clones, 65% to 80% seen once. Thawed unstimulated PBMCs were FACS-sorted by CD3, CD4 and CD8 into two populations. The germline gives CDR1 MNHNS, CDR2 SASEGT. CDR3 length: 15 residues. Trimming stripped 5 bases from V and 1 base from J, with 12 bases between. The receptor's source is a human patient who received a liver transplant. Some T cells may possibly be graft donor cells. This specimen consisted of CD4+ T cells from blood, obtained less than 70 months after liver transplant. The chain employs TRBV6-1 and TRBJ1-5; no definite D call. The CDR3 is CASSFMSDSNQPQHF. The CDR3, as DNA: TGTGCCAGCAGTTTTATGAGCGACAGCAATCAGCCCCAGCATTTT.